The 20 T cell receptor beta chains reported below all come from one sample, sequenced in a study of T cells in Graves' hyperthyroidism and ophthalmopathy. TCR beta CDR3 regions were amplified from RNA transcripts. The study used the HTBI primer set for a first-round RT-PCR of the TCR CDR3. TCRdb reanalysed the multiplex PCR reads using MiXCR and keeps one entry per CDR3 protein. The sample consists of about 600,000 distinct CDR3 sequences, approximately 15% of them appearing once. What was sequenced was blood. The origin of the receptors is a woman aged 18-29 years with Graves' ophthalmopathy.

The sample holds many counts of this clonotype. CDR3 protein: CASSTTPREQYF. The CDR3 region has the DNA TGTGCCAGCAGTACCACCCCACGGGAGCAGTACTTC. The rearrangement joins TRBV6-1 to TRBJ2-7, with no clear D. Trimming stripped 5 bases from V and 7 bases from J, with 12 bases between. The CDR3 has 12 residues. From germline, CDR1 is MNHNS and CDR2 SASEGT.

Many counts were recorded for this clonotype. The rearrangement joins TRBV30 to TRBJ1-5, with 7 bases that match TRBD1. In germline, CDR1 is GTSNPN, CDR2 SVGIG (reference sequence). This CDR3 spans 13 amino acids. Germline trimming cut 0 bases from V and 6 bases from J; bases unmatched to any gene: 2. The CDR3 spells CAWSVRTGQPQHF. In nucleotides, the CDR3 is TGTGCCTGGAGTGTACGGACAGGTCAGCCCCAGCATTTT.

This clonotype was seen many times. The V and J genes are TRBV29-1 and TRBJ2-3; 7 bases are shared with TRBD1. This CDR3 is built from 16 residues. V lost 8 bases and J lost 3; bases outside the gene matches: 17. Germline CDR1 is SQVTM and CDR2 is ANQGSEA. CDR3 loop: CSSRGIQRLGTDTQYF. The DNA for the CDR3 is TGCAGCTCCAGGGGGATACAGCGCCTAGGGACAGATACGCAGTATTTT.

This clonotype was seen at least ten times. J is TRBJ2-3 and V is TRBV12-5; a possible D gene is TRBD2 (5 bases). V lost 5 bases, J lost 0 bases, and 9 bases lay in between. The CDR3 has 14 amino acids. CDR1 and CDR2 (germline): LGHNT, FRNRAP. As DNA, the CDR3 is TGTGCTAGTGGTCGGGATGTTAGCACAGATACGCAGTATTTT. This sequence encodes CASGRDVSTDTQYF.

At least ten counts were recorded for this clonotype. J is TRBJ1-3 and V is TRBV12-3 or TRBV12-4; D gene uncertain. CDR3 length equals 16 residues. V lost 6 bases and J lost 0, with 15 bases in between. The CDR3 here is CASRSAGPSSGNTIYF. For the CDR3, the DNA is TGTGCCAGCAGATCCGCCGGGCCAAGCTCTGGAAACACCATATATTTT.

This clonotype has at least ten counts. The chain has TRBV12-3 or TRBV12-4 and TRBJ1-5, with D possibly TRBD1 on 6 matching bases. V was clipped by 5 bases and J by 8 bases, with 10 bases between them. CDR3 length: 12 residues. The CDR3 nucleotides are TGTGCCAGCAGTCAGGGGAGTAAGCCCCAGCATTTT. It encodes CASSQGSKPQHF.

The chain is built from TRBV9 and TRBJ2-3; possibly TRBD2 for D (5 bases). The V gene lost 3 bases and the J gene lost 0 bases, with 8 bases spanning the gap. Germline loops: CDR1 SGDLS, CDR2 YYNGEE. This CDR3 has 14 residues. For the CDR3, the DNA is TGTGCCAGCAGCGCCCTAGCTAGCACAGATACGCAGTATTTT. It yields the protein CASSALASTDTQYF.

Details on this clonotype: Just one base apart from a much larger clone, this may be a read error. This chain connects TRBV7-9 to TRBJ2-7; 10 bases agree with TRBD2. This CDR3 contains 18 residues. J lost 3 bases, V lost 3 bases, and 14 bases had no gene match. In germline, CDR1 is SEHNR, CDR2 FQNEAQ (reference sequence). CDR3 in DNA: TGTGCCAGCAGCTTGAGGATCCCAATACTAGCGGGAAACTACGAGCAGTACTTC. As protein: CASSLRIPILAGNYEQYF.

The sample holds many counts of this clonotype. The rearrangement joins TRBV19 to TRBJ2-7, with a weak D call TRBD2 (8 bases). CDR3 size: 13 residues. Germline V gene data show CDR1 as LNHDA and CDR2 as SQIVND (reference sequence). CDR3 in DNA: TGTGCGTCGGGAGGGACAGCCTCGAGAGAGCAGTACTTC. Amino acid sequence: CASGGTASREQYF.

Ten or more counts support this clonotype. CDR3 sequence reads: CASSLEQGVGGYTF. The DNA of the CDR3 is TGTGCCAGCAGCTTAGAACAGGGGGTCGGTGGCTACACCTTC. The chain couples TRBV7-8 to TRBJ1-2; 8 nucleotides line up with TRBD1. The CDR3 length is 14 residues. Germline V gene sequence: CDR1 SGHVS, CDR2 FQNEAQ. V gave up 1 base and J gave up 7 bases; unmatched junction bases: 5. The entire variable domain, with the rest obtained from reference TRBV7-8 and TRBJ1-2, is as follows: GAGVSQSPRYKVAKRGQDVALRCDPISGHVSLFWYQQALGQGPEFLTYFQNEAQLDKSGLPSDRFFAERPEGSVSTLKIQRTQQEDSAVYLCASSLEQGVGGYTFGSGTRLTVV.

About this clonotype itself: At one boundary the junction diverges from the germline segment, which might be a read error. The chain links TRBV6-1 to TRBJ2-5; D not certain. Per germline, CDR1 MNHNS and CDR2 SASEGT. This CDR3 spans 14 amino acids. As DNA, the CDR3 is TGTGCCAGCAGTCAAGCTGACACGCAAGAGACCCAGTACTTC. Its protein is CASSQADTQETQYF.

This clonotype has ten or more counts. The J gene is TRBJ1-2, the V gene TRBV15; D unresolved. The CDR3 is made up of 13 amino acids. Deletions cut 1 base from V and 4 bases from J, with 7 bases between. Looked up from germline, CDR1 is LNHNV and CDR2 is YYDKDF (reference sequence). CDR3 protein: CATSRGLLYGYTF. The DNA of the CDR3 is TGTGCCACCAGCAGAGGACTTCTCTATGGCTACACCTTC.

The V call is TRBV24-1, the J call TRBJ1-2; a weak D match, TRBD1 (5 bases). The CDR3 totals 12 residues. The germline gives CDR1 KGHDR, CDR2 SFDVKD. Trimming left V 2 bases short and J 7 bases short, with 7 bases between. The CDR3 protein is CATSDWGFGYTF. Here the CDR3 DNA reads TGTGCCACCAGTGATTGGGGGTTTGGCTACACCTTC.

In its sample, this clonotype was seen many times. This chain connects TRBV2 to TRBJ2-1, with 7 bases matching TRBD2. CDR3 size: 14 residues. V was clipped by 2 bases and J by 10 bases; unmatched bases: 8. CDR1 is SNHLY, CDR2 FYNNEI, per germline. CDR3: CASSEPTLAEEQFF. CDR3 sequence (DNA): TGTGCCAGCAGTGAACCCACTCTAGCGGAGGAGCAGTTCTTC.

The chain recombines TRBV20-1 with TRBJ1-1; tentative D call: TRBD1 (5 bases). This CDR3 has 12 amino acids. V dropped 6 bases and J dropped 5 bases, with 13 bases sitting between them. Germline CDR1 is DFQATT and CDR2 is SNEGSKA (reference sequence). CDR3 region: CSAQDGATEAFF. DNA for the CDR3: TGCAGTGCGCAAGACGGGGCGACTGAAGCTTTCTTT.

This clonotype appeared many times. This chain connects TRBV29-1 to TRBJ2-5; 7 nucleotides match TRBD1. J was trimmed by 2 bases and V by 5 bases; bases with no gene match: 8. There are 14 residues in the CDR3. The germline V gene encodes CDR1 SQVTM and CDR2 ANQGSEA. The CDR3 nucleotides read TGCAGCGTTCAGGGACAGACTTTTCAAGAGACCCAGTACTTC. It is translated as CSVQGQTFQETQYF.

This clonotype was seen ten or more times. V is TRBV7-2 and J is TRBJ2-5; D tentatively reads TRBD1 or TRBD2 (6 bases each). Trimming left V 0 bases short and J 7 bases short, with 15 bases between. This CDR3 region has 15 residues. CDR1 and CDR2 (germline): SGHTA, FQGNSA. The DNA of the CDR3 is TGTGCCAGCAGCTTAGCGCATCGGGGGCAGGGGACCCAGTACTTC. Amino acid sequence: CASSLAHRGQGTQYF.

The table lists this clonotype with a few counts. The chain couples TRBV24-1 to TRBJ2-3, with D maybe TRBD2 (5 bases). This CDR3 has 20 amino acids. Germline lookup yields CDR1 KGHDR and CDR2 SFDVKD. V was shortened by 2 bases and J by 0 bases, with 23 bases between the two germline ends. The chain's CDR3 is CATSDSLVPAEPISTDTQYF. CDR3 bases: TGTGCCACCAGTGATTCCCTGGTCCCAGCGGAGCCCATTAGCACAGATACGCAGTATTTT.

This clonotype was detected ten times or more. This chain links TRBV7-9 with TRBJ2-3; D perhaps matches TRBD1 (6 bases). V dropped 5 bases and J dropped 1 base, with 22 bases sitting between them. CDR3 length: 18 amino acids. The germline gives CDR1 SEHNR, CDR2 FQNEAQ (reference sequence). The CDR3 sequence is CASSQPRGLIPGTDTQYF. The CDR3 region has the DNA TGTGCCAGCAGCCAACCGAGGGGGTTGATCCCGGGCACAGATACGCAGTATTTT.

This clonotype was seen repeatedly, ten times or more. V and J are TRBV7-9 and TRBJ2-7; the D gene is possibly TRBD2 (5 bases). The CDR3 is 11 amino acids. Germline V lookup: CDR1 SEHNR, CDR2 FQNEAQ (reference sequence). Trimming pared 3 bases from V and 6 bases from J, leaving 6 bases between. The CDR3: CASSFEGEQYF. CDR3 DNA: TGTGCCAGCAGCTTCGAGGGCGAGCAGTACTTC. The entire variable domain, with the rest obtained from reference TRBV7-9 and TRBJ2-7, is as follows: DTGVSQNPRHKITKRGQNVTFRCDPISEHNRLYWYRQTLGQGPEFLTYFQNEAQLEKSRLLSDRFSAERPKGSFSTLEIQRTEQGDSAMYLCASSFEGEQYFGPGTRLTVT.